This T cell receptor beta chain was captured by sequencing in a study of blood T cells in healthy people across ages. Primed by a sample-barcoded 5' primer and a J-beta primer mix, a second PCR proceeded for about 7 to 11 cycles. TCRdb independently ran MiXCR on the 5' RACE reads; one entry per CDR3 protein. The table includes hundreds of thousands of distinct CDR3 sequences, less than 25% detected once. The CDR3 runs to 15 residues. CDR1 and CDR2 from the germline V gene are LNHNV and YYDKDF (reference sequence). V gave up 1 base and J gave up 4 bases, with 13 bases separating them. This sample also appeared in a second study, on T cells of mothers and their children. According to that study: Mothers yielded over 8 million CDR3 reads, children approximately 2.8 million each.

Sequencing used blood. The chain has TRBV15 and TRBJ1-2; a weak D match, TRBD1 (6 bases). The TCR sequence derives from a boy aged 10-17 years in good health. In DNA form, the CDR3 reads TGTGCCACCAGCAGAGTACAGGGTCAGGGCTATGGCTACACCTTC. This sequence encodes CATSRVQGQGYGYTF.